Below, 14 T cell receptor beta chains from the same sample are listed, as sequenced in a study of beta chain features in type 1 diabetes. Expressed TCRB transcripts were sequenced because the entire RNA isolate underwent reverse transcription. Libraries were prepared by immunoSEQ multiplex PCR; TCRdb keeps only in-frame clonotypes and omits some of them. The sample shows a few hundred thousand clones, roughly a fifth of them seen only once. Input material: naive CD4+ T cells from blood. Source of these receptors: a woman aged 18-29 years in good health.

This clone was recorded a few times. This chain uses TRBV5-1 with TRBJ2-1; 10 nucleotides line up with TRBD2. There are 15 residues in the CDR3. CDR1 and CDR2 from the germline V gene are SGHRS and YFSETQ. Germline trimming cut 2 bases from V and 7 bases from J; bases unmatched to any gene: 6. The CDR3 DNA follows: TGCGCCAGCAGCTTTACCGGGACTAGCGAGAATGAGCAGTTCTTC. As protein: CASSFTGTSENEQFF. The complete variable domain, with remaining parts taken from reference TRBV5-1 and TRBJ2-1, reads KAGVTQTPRYLIKTRGQQVTLSCSPISGHRSVSWYQQTPGQGLQFLFEYFSETQRNKGNFPGRFSGRQFSNSRSEMNVSTLELGDSALYLCASSFTGTSENEQFFGPGTRLTVL.

A few counts support this clone. The rearrangement links TRBV12-5 to TRBJ1-4; 7 bases are a match to TRBD1. The CDR3 is 14 amino acids. CDR1 is LGHNT and CDR2 is FRNRAP in the germline V gene. Unmatched junction bases numbered 10, after V lost 7 bases and J lost 8 bases. DNA for the CDR3: TGTGCTAGTGCCACATGGCAGGGGGAAGAAAAACTGTTTTTT. It specifies CASATWQGEEKLFF.

This clone occurred a few times. The CDR3 DNA reads TGTGCCAGCAGTGAAATTGCCGCTAGTGGCTACACCTTC. It codes for CASSEIAASGYTF. The rearrangement uses TRBV6-1 and TRBJ1-2; D not resolved. CDR1 is MNHNS, CDR2 SASEGT, per germline. With 2 bases removed from V and 7 bases from J, the gap between germline ends came to 11 bases. The CDR3 has 13 residues.

J is TRBJ1-5 and V is TRBV2, with D tentatively TRBD1 (6 bases). The length of the CDR3 is 14 residues. Trimming removed 3 bases at V and 5 bases at J, with 11 bases between. Germline V gene sequence: CDR1 SNHLY, CDR2 FYNNEI. The CDR3 nucleotides read TGTGCCAGCAGTGAGGACAGTACTTATCAGCCCCAGCATTTT. Its protein is CASSEDSTYQPQHF.

This clone appeared a few times. Relative to the germline gene, one junction end is altered; a read error may explain this. This chain uses TRBV30 with TRBJ1-2; D gene unclear. This CDR3 comprises 8 residues. Per germline, CDR1 GTSNPN and CDR2 SVGIG (reference sequence). The CDR3 region is CAWEARGF. The DNA for the CDR3 is TGTGCCTGGGAAGCACGTGGCTTC.

This clone was counted a few times. The V call is TRBV7-2, the J call TRBJ1-1; 9 nucleotides line up with TRBD1. CDR3 length: 14 amino acids. V dropped 3 bases and J dropped 5; count of bases not matched to a gene: 4. Per germline, CDR1 SGHTA and CDR2 FQGNSA. The CDR3 DNA reads as TGTGCCAGCAGCTTTGGACAGGGGAGGACTGAAGCTTTCTTT. It yields the protein CASSFGQGRTEAFF.

The gene calls are TRBV11-2 and TRBJ2-7; 8 bases align to TRBD2. After removal of 3 bases from V and 2 bases from J, the junction contained 6 bases not matched to a gene. This CDR3 has 15 amino acids. Germline V gene data show CDR1 as SGHAT and CDR2 as FQNNGV. The CDR3 reads CASSFSGGGTYEQYF. The DNA for the CDR3 is TGTGCCAGCAGCTTTTCCGGGGGGGGAACCTACGAGCAGTACTTC.

On this clone itself: At the DNA level, this CDR3 is encoded by other sequences in the same sample as well. The rearrangement uses TRBV30 and TRBJ1-2, with no clear D. Germline CDR1 and CDR2: GTSNPN and SVGIG (reference sequence). CDR3 length: 12 residues. Trimming took 1 base from V and 2 from J, leaving 5 bases between them. The CDR3 spells CAWSGGNYGYTF. CDR3 DNA: TGTGCCTGGAGTGGCGGGAACTATGGCTACACCTTC. The variable domain in full, completed from reference TRBV30 and TRBJ1-2, reads SQTIHQWPATLVQPVGSPLSLECTVEGTSNPNLYWYRQAAGRGLQLLFYSVGIGQISSEVPQNLSASRPQDRQFILSSKKLLLSDSGFYLCAWSGGNYGYTFGSGTRLTVV.

The rearrangement joins TRBV5-4 to TRBJ2-1; 7 nucleotides line up with TRBD2. The CDR3 covers 15 residues. From germline, CDR1 is SGHNT and CDR2 YYREEE (reference sequence). Unmatched junction bases numbered 14, after V lost 4 bases and J lost 10 bases. The CDR3 here is CASSLPATSRREQFF. The CDR3 DNA follows: TGTGCCAGCAGCCTCCCCGCGACTAGCCGTCGGGAGCAGTTCTTC.

The chain has TRBV23-1 and TRBJ1-5; 9 bases line up with TRBD1. TRBV23-1 is marked as an open reading frame, function uncertain. After removal of 3 bases from V and 0 bases from J, the junction contained 9 bases not matched to a gene. This CDR3 is built from 18 residues. The chain's CDR3 is CASSHRDRAPYSNQPQHF. CDR3 bases: TGCGCCAGCAGTCACCGGGACAGGGCGCCTTATAGCAATCAGCCCCAGCATTTT.

In this sample, this clone turned up a few times. The chain carries TRBV5-1 and TRBJ1-6, with a weak D call TRBD1 (5 bases). Germline CDR1 SGHRS, CDR2 YFSETQ. The ends were cut back, 0 bases at V and 9 bases at J, with 16 bases in the middle. This CDR3 region has 16 residues. CDR3 loop: CASSLGLAQGASPLHF. In DNA, the CDR3 is TGCGCCAGCAGCTTGGGTTTGGCGCAGGGTGCTTCACCCCTCCACTTT.

The genes are TRBV5-4 and TRBJ2-1, with 7 bases that match TRBD2. CDR1 and CDR2 from the germline V gene are SGHNT and YYREEE (reference sequence). Trimming cost V 4 bases and J 9 bases; bases outside gene matches: 10. The CDR3 consists of 14 residues. The CDR3 DNA reads as TGTGCCAGCAGCCCCGGACTAGAAAGTACTGAGCAGTTCTTC. Its protein is CASSPGLESTEQFF.

In its sample, this clone was seen a few times. V usage is TRBV29-1 and J usage is TRBJ2-3; 12 bases align to TRBD1. The CDR3 sequence is 14 residues long. Germline V lookup: CDR1 SQVTM, CDR2 ANQGSEA. Trimming cost V 8 bases and J 3 bases; bases outside gene matches: 6. CDR3 DNA sequence: TGCAGCCTAAAGGGACAGGGGGCTACAGATACGCAGTATTTT. Translation gives CSLKGQGATDTQYF.

This clone was picked up one time. The V and J genes are TRBV18 and TRBJ2-4; D gene unclear. Between the trimmed V and J ends, which lost 2 bases and 0 bases, there was a span of 8 bases. CDR1 is KGHSH, CDR2 LQKENI, per germline. This CDR3 is built from 15 residues. CDR3 sequence reads: CASSPGALAKNIQYF. Here the CDR3 DNA reads TGTGCCAGCTCACCAGGAGCTCTAGCCAAAAACATTCAGTACTTC.